The rows below give T cell receptor beta chains drawn from one sample of a study of T cell responses to AZD1222 COVID-19 vaccine. Profiled with immunoSEQ multiplex PCR; TCRdb holds only in-frame clones, not every one. The data hold under 80,000 clones, with about four fifths observed a single time. The sequences come from peripheral blood, collected 28 days after the second AZD1222 dose. Source of these receptors: an adult who received the AZD1222 COVID-19 vaccine. Both conserved end residues are part of each CDR3. Part of the rows lack a size; the others show once, few, many or a class for expanded clones.

>TRBJ2-7|.|TRBV3-1/TRBV3-2
CASSPRLAGGPYEQYF
>TRBJ1-2|.|TRBV6-5
CASRDNYGYTF
>TRBJ1-6|.|TRBV2
CASSPGQYNSPLHF
>TRBJ2-7|.|TRBV28
CASGAGPGEQYF
>TRBJ2-5|.|TRBV6-5
CASSYGQMGETQYF
>TRBJ2-7|.|TRBV27
CASSPPRGVPGYEQYF
>TRBJ2-7|.|TRBV12-2
CASLQPARDFSYEQYF
>TRBJ2-3|few|TRBV3-1/TRBV3-2
CASSQDSGGTDTQYF
>TRBJ2-4|.|TRBV12-5
CASGTRTELAKNIQYF
>TRBJ2-1|.|TRBV27
CASSPGTSVRSYNEQFF
>TRBJ1-1|.|TRBV19
CASSLQLGQENTEAFF
>TRBJ2-5|.|TRBV7-2
CASSGAGVLQETQYF
>TRBJ2-1|.|TRBV11-1
CASGLADYNEQFF
>TRBJ2-1|.|TRBV7-9
CASAAGSGRKDEQFF
>TRBJ2-7|.|TRBV28
CASSFSSREQYF
>TRBJ2-1|.|TRBV4-1
CASSQVTSVNEQFF
>TRBJ1-4|.|TRBV5-1
CASSRDTDEKLFF
>TRBJ2-1|.|TRBV18
CASSPPGLAGRNEQFF
>TRBJ1-3|.|TRBV4-3
CASSQDSGGTSGNTIYF
>TRBJ2-2|.|TRBV5-1
CASSLADRVRVVPGELFF
>TRBJ2-5|once|TRBV6-5
CASSYTTAEETQYF
>TRBJ2-3|.|TRBV10-3
CAISEGTKGSDTQYF
>TRBJ1-5|.|TRBV28
CASTRDGGEYQPQHF
>TRBJ2-3|.|TRBV5-6
CASSLPGLARGRTDTQYF
>TRBJ2-2|.|TRBV7-2
CASSPTPGTQNTGELFF
>TRBJ2-5|.|TRBV6-2/TRBV6-3
CASSYPGGVGGETQYF
>TRBJ2-5|.|TRBV16
CASSQTGEETQYF
>TRBJ1-4|.|TRBV2
CASSEQRREKLFF
>TRBJ2-1|few|TRBV9
CASSVGAEYNEQFF
>TRBJ2-3|.|TRBV6-4
CASQGLCSTDTQYF
>TRBJ2-3|.|TRBV3-1/TRBV3-2
CASSRPGHPDTQYF
>TRBJ2-5|.|TRBV7-3
CASSRLGGGQETQYF
>TRBJ2-7|.|TRBV6-1
CASSEAPQGAHEQYF
>TRBJ1-2|.|TRBV28
CASSFSNYGYTF
>TRBJ1-5|.|TRBV19
CASSIPLQPQHF
>TRBJ1-5|few|TRBV10-3
CAISESTGLNQPQHF
>TRBJ1-1|.|TRBV30
CAWSNPTGRKTEAFF
>TRBJ2-1|.|TRBV7-9
CASSSQGFSYNEQFF
>TRBJ2-1|.|TRBV7-9
CASRSTRVTNNEQFF
>TRBJ1-3|.|TRBV19
CASMLYRATSGNTIYF
>TRBJ2-5|.|TRBV5-1
CASSQGGNSEAQYF
>TRBJ2-7|.|TRBV27
CASSLEGGSYEQYF
>TRBJ2-7|.|TRBV28
CASSLLGRLAGTYEQYF
>TRBJ2-3|.|TRBV29-1
CSAEGPRRDTQYF
>TRBJ2-3|.|TRBV28
CASIDLDRDTQYF
>TRBJ2-3|.|TRBV18
CASSPSTDTQYF
>TRBJ2-1|.|TRBV7-8
CASSLGTGDSYNEQFF